The entry that follows covers one T cell receptor beta chain sequence. The data stem from a study of blood T cell repertoires in COVID-19. V was cut by 8 bases and J by 3 bases, with 14 bases left in between. The CDR3 is 14 residues long. The V gene's germline CDR1 is SGHAT and CDR2 FQNNGV. The Seattle patients joined while their infection was active and were tracked longitudinally afterward. Method: immunoSEQ multiplex PCR; TCRdb's copy keeps in-frame clones and lacks some. In the table there are over 75,000 clones, 85% to 90% of which are singletons. The receptor was derived from a human donor with COVID-19, enrolled during active disease. The donor label of this sample is uncertain. The source material was peripheral blood. This rearrangement joins TRBV11-2 to TRBJ1-3, with TRBD1 as a possible D gene (5 bases). The CDR3, as DNA: TGTGCCAGCGACGCAGGGTCTGGTGGAAACACCATATATTTT. It codes for CASDAGSGGNTIYF.